This TCR beta chain was retrieved from a study of memory B cells and T cells in multiple sclerosis. Points on this clone: Its antigen is not known.

Germline trimming cut 3 bases from V and 3 bases from J; bases unmatched to any gene: 9. This CDR3 comprises 17 residues. CDR1 MNHNS and CDR2 SASEGT come from the germline V gene. Study-level points and caveats: Compartments had unequal clone-set sizes, affecting shared clonotype counts.

Separate sequencing covered autoproliferating (CFSE-dim) and non-proliferating (CFSE-high) T cells from stimulus-free culture. Pooled replicate wells came from approximately 51 million CFSE-labeled PBMCs cultured less than eight days without stimulus. PBMCs were labeled with around 0.52 uM CFSE and cultured without exogenous stimuli. Data came from immunoSEQ multiplex PCR; TCRdb stores just in-frame clones and leaves some out. The sample has about 32,000 clones; about 83% are singletons. Sequenced input: PBMCs from blood kept in culture. This chain links TRBV6-1 with TRBJ2-1, with 9 bases aligning to TRBD2. This sequence originates from a human donor with multiple sclerosis. In nucleotides, the CDR3 is TGTGCCAGCAGTGAGGTTAGCGGGAGTTCGGGCTACAATGAGCAGTTCTTC. Translating it yields CASSEVSGSSGYNEQFF.